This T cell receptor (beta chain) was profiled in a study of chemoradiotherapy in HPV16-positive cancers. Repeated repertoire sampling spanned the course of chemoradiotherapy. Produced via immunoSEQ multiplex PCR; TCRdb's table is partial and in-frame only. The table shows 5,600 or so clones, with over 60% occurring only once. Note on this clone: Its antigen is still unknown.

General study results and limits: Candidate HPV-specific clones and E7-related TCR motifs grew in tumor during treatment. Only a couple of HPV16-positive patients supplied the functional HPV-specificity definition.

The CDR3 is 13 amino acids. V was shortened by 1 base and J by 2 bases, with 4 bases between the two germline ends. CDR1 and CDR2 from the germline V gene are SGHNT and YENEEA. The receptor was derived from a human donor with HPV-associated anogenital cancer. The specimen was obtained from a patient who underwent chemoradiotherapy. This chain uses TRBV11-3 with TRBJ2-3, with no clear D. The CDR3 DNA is TGTGCCAGCAGCTTAGGAAACACAGATACGCAGTATTTT. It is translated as CASSLGNTDTQYF.